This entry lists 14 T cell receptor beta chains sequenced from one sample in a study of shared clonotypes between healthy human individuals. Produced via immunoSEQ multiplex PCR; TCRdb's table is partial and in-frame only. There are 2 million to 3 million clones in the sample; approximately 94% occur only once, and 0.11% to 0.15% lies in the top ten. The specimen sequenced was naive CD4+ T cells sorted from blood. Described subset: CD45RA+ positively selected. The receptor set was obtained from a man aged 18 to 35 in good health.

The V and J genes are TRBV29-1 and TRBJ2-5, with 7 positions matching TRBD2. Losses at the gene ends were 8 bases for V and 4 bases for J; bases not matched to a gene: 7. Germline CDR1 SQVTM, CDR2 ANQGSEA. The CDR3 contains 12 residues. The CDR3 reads CSSRSGGETQYF. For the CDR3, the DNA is TGCAGCTCTCGGTCGGGAGGAGAGACCCAGTACTTC.

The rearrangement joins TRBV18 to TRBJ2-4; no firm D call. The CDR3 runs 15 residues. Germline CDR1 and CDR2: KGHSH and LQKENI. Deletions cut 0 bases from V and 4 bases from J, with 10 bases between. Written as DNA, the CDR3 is TGTGCCAGCTCACCACCATTCGACGGTAAAAACATTCAGTACTTC. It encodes CASSPPFDGKNIQYF. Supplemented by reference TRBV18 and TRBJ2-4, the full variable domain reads NAGVMQNPRHLVRRRGQEARLRCSPMKGHSHVYWYRQLPEEGLKFMVYLQKENIIDESGMPKERFSAEFPKEGPSILRIQQVVRGDSAAYFCASSPPFDGKNIQYFGAGTRLSVL.

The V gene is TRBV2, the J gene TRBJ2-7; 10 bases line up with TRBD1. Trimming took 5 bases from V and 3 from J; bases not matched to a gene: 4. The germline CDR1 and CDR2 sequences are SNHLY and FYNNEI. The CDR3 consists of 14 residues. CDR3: CASSTDRGLYEQYF. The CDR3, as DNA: TGTGCCAGCAGTACAGACAGGGGGCTCTACGAGCAGTACTTC.

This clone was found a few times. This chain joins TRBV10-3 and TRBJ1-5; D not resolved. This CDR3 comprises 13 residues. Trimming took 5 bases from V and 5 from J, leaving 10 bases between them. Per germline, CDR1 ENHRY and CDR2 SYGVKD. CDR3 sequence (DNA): TGTGCCATCAGTCCCACAGCCGATCAGCCCCAGCATTTT. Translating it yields CAISPTADQPQHF.

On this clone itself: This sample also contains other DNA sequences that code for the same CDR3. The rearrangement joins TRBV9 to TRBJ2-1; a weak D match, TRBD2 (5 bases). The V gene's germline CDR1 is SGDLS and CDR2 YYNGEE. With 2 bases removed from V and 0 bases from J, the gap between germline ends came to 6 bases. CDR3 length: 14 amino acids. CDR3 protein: CASSVGVSYNEQFF. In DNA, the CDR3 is TGTGCCAGCAGCGTCGGGGTCTCCTACAATGAGCAGTTCTTC.

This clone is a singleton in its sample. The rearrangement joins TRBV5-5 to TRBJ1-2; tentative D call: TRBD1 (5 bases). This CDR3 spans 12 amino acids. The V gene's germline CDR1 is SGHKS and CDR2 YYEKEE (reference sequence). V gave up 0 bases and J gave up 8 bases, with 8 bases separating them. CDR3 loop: CASSLGGSGYTF. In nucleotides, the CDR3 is TGTGCCAGCAGCTTGGGGGGGTCAGGCTACACCTTC.

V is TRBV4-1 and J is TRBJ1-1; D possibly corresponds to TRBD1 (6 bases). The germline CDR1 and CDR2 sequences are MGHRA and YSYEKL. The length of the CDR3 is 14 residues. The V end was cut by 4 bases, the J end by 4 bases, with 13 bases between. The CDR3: CASSPPTGTTEAFF. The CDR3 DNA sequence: TGCGCCAGCAGCCCCCCAACAGGGACCACTGAAGCTTTCTTT.

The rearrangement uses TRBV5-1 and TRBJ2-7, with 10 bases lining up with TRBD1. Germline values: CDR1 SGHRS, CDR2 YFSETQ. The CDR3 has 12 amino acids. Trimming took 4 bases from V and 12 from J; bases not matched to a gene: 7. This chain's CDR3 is CASSLGQGRPYF. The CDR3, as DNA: TGCGCCAGCAGCCTGGGACAGGGGAGACCGTACTTC.

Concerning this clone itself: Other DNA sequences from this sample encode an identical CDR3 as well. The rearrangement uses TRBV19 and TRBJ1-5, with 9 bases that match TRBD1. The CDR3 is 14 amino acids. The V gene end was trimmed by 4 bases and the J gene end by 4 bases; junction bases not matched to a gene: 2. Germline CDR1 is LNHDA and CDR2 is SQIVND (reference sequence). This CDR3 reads CASSTTGGNQPQHF. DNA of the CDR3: TGTGCCAGTAGTACGACAGGGGGTAATCAGCCCCAGCATTTT.

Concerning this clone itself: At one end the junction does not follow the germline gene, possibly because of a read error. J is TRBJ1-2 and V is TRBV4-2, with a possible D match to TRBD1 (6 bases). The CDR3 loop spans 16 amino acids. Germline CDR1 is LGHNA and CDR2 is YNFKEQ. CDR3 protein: CASSEEATGVTGGYTF. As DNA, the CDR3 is TGTGCCAGCAGCGAAGAAGCGACAGGCGTCACGGGGGGCTACACCTTC.

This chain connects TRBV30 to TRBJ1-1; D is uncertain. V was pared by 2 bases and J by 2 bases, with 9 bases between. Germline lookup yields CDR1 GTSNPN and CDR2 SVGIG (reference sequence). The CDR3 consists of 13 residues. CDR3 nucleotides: TGTGCCTGGAGTCCGTGGGAAAACACTGAAGCTTTCTTT. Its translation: CAWSPWENTEAFF.

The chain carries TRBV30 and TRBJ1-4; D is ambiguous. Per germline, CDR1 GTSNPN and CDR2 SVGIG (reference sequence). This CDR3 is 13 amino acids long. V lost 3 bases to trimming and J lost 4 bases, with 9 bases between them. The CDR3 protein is CAWSGIYNEKLFF. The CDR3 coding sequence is TGTGCCTGGAGCGGGATTTATAATGAAAAACTGTTTTTT.

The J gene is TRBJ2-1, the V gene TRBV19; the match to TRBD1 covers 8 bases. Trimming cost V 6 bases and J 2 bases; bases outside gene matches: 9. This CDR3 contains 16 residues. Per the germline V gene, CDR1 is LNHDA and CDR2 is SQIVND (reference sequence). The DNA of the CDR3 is TGTGCCAGTAGACCGACCGGACAGGGACCCTACAATGAGCAGTTCTTC. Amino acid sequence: CASRPTGQGPYNEQFF. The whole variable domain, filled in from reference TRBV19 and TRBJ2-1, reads DGGITQSPKYLFRKEGQNVTLSCEQNLNHDAMYWYRQDPGQGLRLIYYSQIVNDFQKGDIAEGYSVSREKKESFPLTVTSAQKNPTAFYLCASRPTGQGPYNEQFFGPGTRLTVL.

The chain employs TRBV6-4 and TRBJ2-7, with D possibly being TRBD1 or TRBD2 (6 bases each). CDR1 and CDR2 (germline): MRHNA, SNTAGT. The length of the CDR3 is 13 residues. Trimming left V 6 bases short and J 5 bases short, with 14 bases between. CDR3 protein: CASSPTGGNEQYF. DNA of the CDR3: TGTGCCAGCAGCCCGACAGGAGGGAACGAGCAGTACTTC.